One and the same sample provided the 26 T cell receptor beta chains below, sequenced in a study of T cell changes during pregnancy in multiple sclerosis. Data came from immunoSEQ multiplex PCR; TCRdb stores just in-frame clones and leaves some out. The sample contains 70,000 or so clones, around 90% of which appear only once. The specimen comprised CD4+ T cells from peripheral blood mononuclear cells, sampled after pregnancy. These receptors all stem from a female donor with multiple sclerosis, enrolled in a pregnancy study.

The rearrangement joins TRBV28 to TRBJ1-1, with unresolved D. Deletions cut 6 bases from V and 1 base from J, with 12 bases between. Germline CDR1 MDHEN, CDR2 SYDVKM. This CDR3 is built from 14 residues. Written as DNA, the CDR3 is TGTGCCAGCAGCAGATGGGCTCCGAACACTGAAGCTTTCTTT. Translation: CASSRWAPNTEAFF.

This chain joins TRBV21-1 and TRBJ2-7; whether TRBD1, the table's D call, matches the DNA was not checked. TRBV21-1 counts as a pseudogene. The CDR3 has 15 residues. CDR3: CASSKYSGDSYEQYF. CDR3 bases: TGTGCCAGCAGCAAATACTCAGGGGACTCCTACGAGCAGTACTTC.

J is TRBJ1-1 and V is TRBV5-1; unclear D gene. Trimming stripped 0 bases from V and 2 bases from J, with 8 bases between. This CDR3 has 14 amino acids. Per germline, CDR1 SGHRS and CDR2 YFSETQ. In nucleotides, the CDR3 is TGCGCCAGCAGCTTGGGAGCCATTAACACTGAAGCTTTCTTT. As protein: CASSLGAINTEAFF.

The V gene is TRBV20-1, the J gene TRBJ1-1, with D possibly matching TRBD1 (6 bases). Germline CDR1 DFQATT, CDR2 SNEGSKA (reference sequence). Trimming took 0 bases from V and 10 from J, leaving 9 bases between them. This CDR3 comprises 11 residues. Written as DNA, the CDR3 is TGCAGTGCTAGAGATCGGACAGTAGCTTTCTTT. Its translation: CSARDRTVAFF.

CDR3 nucleotides: TGTGCCAGCAGCTTAGGAGATATGGGCTACACCTTC. Encoded protein: CASSLGDMGYTF. V and J are TRBV7-2 and TRBJ1-2; D remains ambiguous. Germline CDR1 reads SGHTA; CDR2 reads FQGNSA. This CDR3 region has 12 residues. Trimming shortened V by 1 base and J by 8 bases, and 8 bases separated the two germline ends.

The chain employs TRBV6-1 and TRBJ1-4; maybe TRBD1 (6 bases). CDR1 and CDR2 (germline): MNHNS, SASEGT. The V and J ends lost 8 bases and 6 bases respectively, with 16 bases between them. This CDR3 contains 14 residues. CDR3 loop: CASSFGGADEKLFF. CDR3 DNA: TGTGCCAGCTCATTCGGGGGGGCTGATGAAAAACTGTTTTTT.

This clone occurred a few times. The chain carries TRBV28 and TRBJ2-7; TRBD2 aligns across 11 bases. Germline values: CDR1 MDHEN, CDR2 SYDVKM. The CDR3 covers 15 residues. The trim removed 10 bases at V and 2 bases at J, leaving 10 bases unmatched. CDR3 nucleotide sequence: TGTGCCATCGCCAATAGCGGGAGGGCCCCCTACGAGCAGTACTTC. This sequence encodes CAIANSGRAPYEQYF.

V usage is TRBV5-1 and J usage is TRBJ2-1, with 10 bases fitting TRBD1. Germline CDR1 reads SGHRS; CDR2 reads YFSETQ. V trimming: 4 bases; J trimming: 7 bases; junction bases outside the gene matches: 8. The CDR3 runs to 15 residues. The CDR3 bases are TGCGCCAGCAGCCCCCGGGACAGGGGACATAATGAGCAGTTCTTC. Amino acid sequence: CASSPRDRGHNEQFF.

The chain carries TRBV6-1 and TRBJ2-3; tentative D call: TRBD2 (5 bases). Looked up from germline, CDR1 is MNHNS and CDR2 is SASEGT. V was trimmed by 8 bases and J by 5 bases, leaving 17 bases between them. The CDR3 loop spans 14 amino acids. The DNA of the CDR3 is TGTGCCAGCGTCGAACGGGGAGAGGGAGATACGCAGTATTTT. Its protein product is CASVERGEGDTQYF.

The chain employs TRBV18 and TRBJ2-3; possibly TRBD2 for D (6 bases). The germline V and J ends were trimmed by 5 bases and 4 bases, with 10 bases remaining between them. This CDR3 is built from 13 residues. CDR1 is KGHSH and CDR2 is LQKENI in the germline V gene. The CDR3 nucleotides are TGTGCCAGCTCAAGACTAGTTGCAGATACGCAGTATTTT. Protein: CASSRLVADTQYF.

The chain uses TRBV6-5 and TRBJ2-7; TRBD2 matches at 8 bases. The CDR3 is made up of 15 amino acids. Germline assignment: CDR1 MNHEY and CDR2 SVGAGI. V lost 6 bases, J lost 0 bases, and 7 bases stayed unmatched. The CDR3 DNA reads as TGTGCCAGCAGACGGGGGGGTCAGGCCTCCTACGAGCAGTACTTC. Translated: CASRRGGQASYEQYF.

The DNA of the CDR3 is TGTGCCAGCAGCCAGACAGGGGGCCCGGATCAGCCCCAGCATTTT. Translated: CASSQTGGPDQPQHF. The chain carries TRBV5-6 and TRBJ1-5, with 10 bases aligning to TRBD1. The length of the CDR3 is 15 residues. Per germline, CDR1 SGHDT and CDR2 YYEEEE. V was pared by 4 bases and J by 5 bases, with 6 bases of the junction left unmatched.

The genes are TRBV7-9 and TRBJ2-7; D perhaps matches TRBD1 (5 bases). CDR3 size: 14 residues. Germline values: CDR1 SEHNR, CDR2 FQNEAQ (reference sequence). Trimming removed 2 bases from V and 1 base from J, with 9 bases in between. The CDR3 nucleotides read TGTGCCAGCAGCTTATCGGACAAGTCCTACGAGCAGTACTTC. Protein sequence: CASSLSDKSYEQYF.

The chain couples TRBV9 to TRBJ2-1; a possible D gene is TRBD2 (5 bases). With 4 bases removed from V and 6 bases from J, the gap between germline ends came to 14 bases. From germline, CDR1 is SGDLS and CDR2 YYNGEE. The CDR3 spans 14 residues. CDR3 sequence: CASSPQGLINEQFF. For the CDR3, the DNA is TGTGCCAGCAGCCCTCAAGGACTCATCAATGAGCAGTTCTTC.

The rearrangement uses TRBV7-9 and TRBJ1-2; TRBD1 is a possible D gene (5 bases). Trimming shortened V by 3 bases and J by 7 bases, and 12 bases separated the two germline ends. Germline assignment: CDR1 SEHNR and CDR2 FQNEAQ (reference sequence). This CDR3 contains 13 residues. The CDR3 region has the DNA TGTGCCAGCAGCTTTGGGGGGGGAGGTGGCTACACCTTC. This encodes CASSFGGGGGYTF. Complete variable domain (other parts from reference TRBV7-9 and TRBJ1-2): DTGVSQNPRHKITKRGQNVTFRCDPISEHNRLYWYRQTLGQGPEFLTYFQNEAQLEKSRLLSDRFSAERPKGSFSTLEIQRTEQGDSAMYLCASSFGGGGGYTFGSGTRLTVV.

This chain links TRBV30 with TRBJ1-2; 7 bases align to TRBD1. Germline CDR1 reads GTSNPN; CDR2 reads SVGIG (reference sequence). Trimming cost V 0 bases and J 2 bases; bases outside gene matches: 15. There are 18 residues in the CDR3. Here the CDR3 DNA reads TGTGCCTGGAGTGTACTCCGGGGCAGGGGGACCGACAACTATGGCTACACCTTC. Translating gives CAWSVLRGRGTDNYGYTF.

The chain couples TRBV5-5 to TRBJ1-1, with D perhaps TRBD1 (5 bases). Looked up from germline, CDR1 is SGHKS and CDR2 is YYEKEE (reference sequence). This CDR3 region has 13 residues. V lost 4 bases to trimming and J lost 4 bases, with 11 bases between them. In DNA, the CDR3 is TGTGCCAGCAGCCCCGGGGGTGGCACTGAAGCTTTCTTT. Protein product: CASSPGGGTEAFF.

V and J are TRBV5-6 and TRBJ1-5; 7 nucleotides match TRBD1. After removal of 5 bases from V and 4 bases from J, the junction contained 9 bases not matched to a gene. The germline CDR1 and CDR2 sequences are SGHDT and YYEEEE. The CDR3 is 15 residues long. The CDR3 loop is CASSYTGVSNQPQHF. The CDR3, as DNA: TGTGCCAGCAGTTACACAGGGGTTTCGAATCAGCCCCAGCATTTT.

The rearrangement links TRBV10-3 to TRBJ2-3; 8 bases are a match to TRBD2. The CDR3 runs to 13 residues. Trimming took 5 bases from V and 6 from J; bases not matched to a gene: 4. CDR1 ENHRY and CDR2 SYGVKD come from the germline V gene. The DNA for the CDR3 is TGTGCCATCAGTTGGACTAGCTTGGATACGCAGTATTTT. The encoded protein is CAISWTSLDTQYF.

This rearrangement joins TRBV10-2 to TRBJ2-1, with D perhaps matching TRBD2 (5 bases). This CDR3 is built from 11 residues. The V end lost 8 bases, the J end lost 12 bases, and 14 bases lay between the germline ends. Per the germline V gene, CDR1 is WSHSY and CDR2 is SAAADI. The CDR3 nucleotides are TGCGCCAGCGGCCCGGAGGTCGGGCAGTTCTTC. Translated: CASGPEVGQFF.

The V and J genes are TRBV5-1 and TRBJ1-3; 7 positions agree with TRBD1. Unmatched junction bases numbered 10, after V lost 4 bases and J lost 0 bases. Germline values: CDR1 SGHRS, CDR2 YFSETQ. This CDR3 region has 17 residues. The CDR3 loop reads CASSMLKAGGSGNTIYF. CDR3 nucleotide sequence: TGCGCCAGCAGCATGCTGAAAGCAGGGGGCTCTGGAAACACCATATATTTT.

The chain carries TRBV9 and TRBJ2-7; 9 nucleotides match TRBD2. The germline V gene encodes CDR1 SGDLS and CDR2 YYNGEE. This CDR3 spans 15 amino acids. After removal of 0 bases from V and 4 bases from J, the junction contained 5 bases not matched to a gene. This CDR3 is CASSVGLAGLYEQYF. The CDR3 DNA reads as TGTGCCAGCAGCGTAGGGCTAGCGGGACTTTACGAGCAGTACTTC.

This clone has only a few counts. V gene TRBV30 combines with J gene TRBJ1-5, with 7 bases fitting TRBD1. This CDR3 has 15 amino acids. The V gene end was trimmed by 3 bases and the J gene end by 3 bases; junction bases not matched to a gene: 8. In germline, CDR1 is GTSNPN, CDR2 SVGIG (reference sequence). The CDR3 DNA follows: TGTGCCTGGAGCATCCCTCAGGGGGACAATCAGCCCCAGCATTTT. Its protein is CAWSIPQGDNQPQHF.

The chain uses TRBV19 and TRBJ2-2; 10 bases are a match to TRBD1. J was trimmed by 3 bases and V by 4 bases; bases with no gene match: 5. The CDR3 is 16 amino acids. Germline CDR1 reads LNHDA; CDR2 reads SQIVND (reference sequence). This chain's CDR3 is CASSTRDRGDTGELFF. In DNA, the CDR3 is TGTGCCAGTAGTACTCGGGACAGGGGAGACACCGGGGAGCTGTTTTTT.

The rearrangement links TRBV28 to TRBJ2-3, with TRBD2 matching 8 bases. Per the germline V gene, CDR1 is MDHEN and CDR2 is SYDVKM. J was trimmed by 1 base and V by 6 bases; bases with no gene match: 6. The CDR3 totals 15 residues. In DNA form, the CDR3 reads TGTGCCAGCAGACCAACTAGCGGTCGCACAGATACGCAGTATTTT. Protein sequence: CASRPTSGRTDTQYF.

The chain is built from TRBV7-2 and TRBJ1-1, with 9 bases lining up with TRBD1. The germline gives CDR1 SGHTA, CDR2 FQGNSA. This CDR3 has 15 amino acids. After removal of 1 base from V and 3 bases from J, the junction contained 3 bases not matched to a gene. The CDR3 coding sequence is TGTGCCAGCAGCTTAGAACAGGGGGCGGACACTGAAGCTTTCTTT. Encoded protein: CASSLEQGADTEAFF.